The clone carrying this TCR beta chain was counted ten times or more. In a library made to pick up alpha chains, this beta chain is a stray read with a size that means little. Time point meaning: sample taken at primary tumor resection. Sequencing covered unsorted whole RNA taken from tumor, nontumor lung or frozen PBMC. TCRdb independently ran MiXCR on the 5' RACE reads; one entry per CDR3 protein. The profile shows some 16,000 distinct CDR3 sequences, 3.6% of them singletons. The source of the sample is a study of spatial heterogeneity in lung cancer. Across the study: On average, each unique TCR and UMI combination appeared more than ten times in raw reads.

The CDR3 runs 16 residues. V dropped 5 bases and J dropped 3 bases, with 20 bases sitting between them. Germline assignment: CDR1 PRHDT and CDR2 FYEKMQ (reference sequence). The sequenced sample was normal lung tissue next to the tumor, obtained at surgery. The chain recombines TRBV13 with TRBJ2-7; tentatively, D is TRBD1 (5 bases). This sequence was found in a male donor with early-stage non-small cell lung cancer. CDR3 nucleotides: TGTGCCAGCAGCCAGGCAGACAGATCCCCTCACTACGAGCAGTACTTC. It translates to CASSQADRSPHYEQYF.